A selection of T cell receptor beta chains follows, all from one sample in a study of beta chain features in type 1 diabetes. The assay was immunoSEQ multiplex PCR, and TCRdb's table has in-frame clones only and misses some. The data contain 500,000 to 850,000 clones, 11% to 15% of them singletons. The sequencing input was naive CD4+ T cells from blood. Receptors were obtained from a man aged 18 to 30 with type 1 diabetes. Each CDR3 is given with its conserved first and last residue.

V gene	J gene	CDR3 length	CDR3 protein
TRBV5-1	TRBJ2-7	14	CASTLGTRAYEQYF
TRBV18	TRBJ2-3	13	CASSPGTADTQYF
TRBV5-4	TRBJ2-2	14	CASSLGPSGLELFF
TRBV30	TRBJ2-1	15	CAWALGLAPNNEQFF
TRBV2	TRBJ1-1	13	CASNPQANTEAFF
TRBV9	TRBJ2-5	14	CASSVRGVQETQYF
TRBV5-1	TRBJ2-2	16	CASSLLGTADTGELFF
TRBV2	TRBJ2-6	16	CASSATPSSGANVLTF
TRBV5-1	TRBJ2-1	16	CASSLGDRGPNNEQFF
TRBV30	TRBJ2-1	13	CAWDSGVYNEQFF
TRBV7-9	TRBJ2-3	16	CASTYLYSLRGNTQYF
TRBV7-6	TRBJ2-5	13	CASSLAGGETQYF
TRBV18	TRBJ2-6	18	CASSPAGGVSSGANVLTF
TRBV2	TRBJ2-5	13	CASNSRGQETQYF
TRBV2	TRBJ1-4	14	CASKESPSNEKLFF
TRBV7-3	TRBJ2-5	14	CASRPGTVQETQYF
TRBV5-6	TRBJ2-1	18	CASSAGLAGGIWDNEQFF
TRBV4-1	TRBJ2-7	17	CASSQEVRTGGVYEQYF
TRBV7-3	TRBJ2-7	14	CASSASGTAYEQYF
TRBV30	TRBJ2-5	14	CAWSAVEGGWAQYF
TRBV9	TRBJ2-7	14	CASSTRQGSYEQYF
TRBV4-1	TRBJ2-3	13	CASSQGDRGTQYF
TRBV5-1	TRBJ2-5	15	CASGTGDSRQETQYF
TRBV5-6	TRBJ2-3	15	CASSLWLAARDTQYF
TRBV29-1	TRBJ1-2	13	CSVELVLRAGYTF
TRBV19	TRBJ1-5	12	CASSIGFQPQHF
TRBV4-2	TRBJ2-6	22	CASSQHRDRYTTHHSGANVLTF
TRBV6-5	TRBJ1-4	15	CASSPGTGGRGKLFF
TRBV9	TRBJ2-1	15	CASSVEGGSYNEQFF
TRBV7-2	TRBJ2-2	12	CASSSDSGELFF
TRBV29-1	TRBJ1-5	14	CSVEDASWGQPQHF
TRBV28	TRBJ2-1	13	CASSLVGRNEQFF
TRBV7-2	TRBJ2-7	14	CASSPRTSGRGQYF
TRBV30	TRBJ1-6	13	CASTGTGSSPLHF
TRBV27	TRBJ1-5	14	CASSRSGVSQPQHF
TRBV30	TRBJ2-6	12	CGRLSGANVLTF
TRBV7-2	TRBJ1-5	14	CASSSIGANQPQHF
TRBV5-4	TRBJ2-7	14	CASTRAGGLDEQYF
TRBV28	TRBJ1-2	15	CASSSGQGTFYGYTF
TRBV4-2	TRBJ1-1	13	CASSQEGFTEAFF
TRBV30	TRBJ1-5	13	CAWTLRADQPQHF
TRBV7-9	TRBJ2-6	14	CASSPQAGANVLTF
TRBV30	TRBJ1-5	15	CAWSVQGMFGQPQHF
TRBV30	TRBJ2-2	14	CAWSGSANTGELFF
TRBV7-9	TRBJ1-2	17	CASSSTPWTGDSYGYTF
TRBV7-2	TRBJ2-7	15	CASSLVGLALSEQYF
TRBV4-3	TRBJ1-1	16	CASSQKTGTVNTEAFF
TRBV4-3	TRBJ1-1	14	CASSQDMRGTEAFF
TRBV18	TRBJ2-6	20	CASSPPAPRRGASGANVLTF
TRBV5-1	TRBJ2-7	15	CASSPGHVSSYEQYF
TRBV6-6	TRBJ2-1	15	CASSYWSTAGVEQFF
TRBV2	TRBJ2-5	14	CASTDGQGQETQYF